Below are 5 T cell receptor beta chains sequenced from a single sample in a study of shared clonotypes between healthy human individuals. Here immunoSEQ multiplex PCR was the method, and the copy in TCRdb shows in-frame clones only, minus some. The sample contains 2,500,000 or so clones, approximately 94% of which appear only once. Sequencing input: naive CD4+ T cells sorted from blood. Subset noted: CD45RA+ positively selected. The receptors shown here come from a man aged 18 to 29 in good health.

The CDR3 loop is CASSYGLAVQETQYF. DNA of the CDR3: TGCGCCAGCAGCTACGGGCTAGCGGTGCAAGAGACCCAGTACTTC. The V gene is TRBV5-1, the J gene TRBJ2-5; 7 bases match TRBD2. This CDR3 has 15 amino acids. The V gene end was trimmed by 3 bases and the J gene end by 2 bases; junction bases not matched to a gene: 7. Germline CDR1 SGHRS, CDR2 YFSETQ.

CDR3 coding DNA: TGTGCCAGCAGGTGGGGGGCCAACACTGAAGCTTTCTTT. This sequence encodes CASRWGANTEAFF. V gene TRBV2 combines with J gene TRBJ1-1; D may be TRBD1 (6 bases). Per the germline V gene, CDR1 is SNHLY and CDR2 is FYNNEI. The CDR3 sequence is 13 residues long. The V end lost 6 bases, the J end lost 2 bases, and 10 bases lay between the germline ends.

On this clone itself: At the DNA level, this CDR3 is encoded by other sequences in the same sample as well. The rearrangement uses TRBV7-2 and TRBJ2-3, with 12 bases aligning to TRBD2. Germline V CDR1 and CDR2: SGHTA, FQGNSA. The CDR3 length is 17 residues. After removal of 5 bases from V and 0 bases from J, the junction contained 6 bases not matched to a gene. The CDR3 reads CASSRGLAGLSTDTQYF. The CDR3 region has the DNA TGTGCCAGCAGCCGGGGACTAGCGGGCCTGAGCACAGATACGCAGTATTTT.

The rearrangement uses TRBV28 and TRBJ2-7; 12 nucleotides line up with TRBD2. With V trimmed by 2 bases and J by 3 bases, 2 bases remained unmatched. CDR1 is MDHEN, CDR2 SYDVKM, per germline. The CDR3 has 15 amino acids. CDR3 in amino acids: CASSLPTSGSYEQYF. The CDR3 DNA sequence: TGTGCCAGCAGTTTACCGACTAGCGGGAGCTACGAGCAGTACTTC.

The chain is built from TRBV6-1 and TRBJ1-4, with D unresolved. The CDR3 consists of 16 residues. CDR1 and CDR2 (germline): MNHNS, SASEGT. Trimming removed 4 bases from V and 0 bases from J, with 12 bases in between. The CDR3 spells CASSVGRIATNEKLFF. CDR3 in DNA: TGTGCCAGCAGTGTTGGACGGATCGCAACTAATGAAAAACTGTTTTTT.